This T cell receptor beta chain was obtained from a study of blood T cell repertoires in COVID-19. On the study more broadly: COVID-19 samples, acute and convalescent, were from the United States, Italy and Spain. Sample material is recorded as cDNA or gDNA derived from T cells, B-cell-depleted T cells, or PBMCs.

Original processing methods: Counts of nucleated cells, estimated from reference gene primer amplification, were obtained. Clones were read by immunoSEQ multiplex PCR, and TCRdb kept only the in-frame ones, dropping some. V, J and clone size reflect that table, while D and trimming were determined from the DNA. The sample gives around 60,000 clones, 80% of which show up once; under 25% is in the top ten. CDR1 is MNHEY, CDR2 SVGEGT, per germline. V was clipped by 2 bases and J by 4 bases, with 11 bases between them. There are 14 residues in the CDR3. The receptor comes from a man between 25 and 39 years old with COVID-19, enrolled during active disease. The chain uses TRBV6-2 or TRBV6-3 and TRBJ1-1; maybe TRBD1 (5 bases). Material: peripheral blood. The CDR3: CASSYGPRGTEAFF. CDR3 bases: TGTGCCAGCAGTTACGGTCCTAGGGGCACTGAAGCTTTCTTT.